One and the same sample provided the 16 T cell receptor beta chains below, sequenced in a study of shared clonotypes between healthy human individuals. The method was immunoSEQ multiplex PCR; TCRdb's version includes in-frame clones alone and lacks a portion of them. In the table there are about 2 million clones, 85% to 95% of which are singletons. Sequencing input: naive CD4+ T cells sorted from blood. Indicated subset: CD45RA+ positively selected. The receptor source for this set is a man aged 18 to 29 in good health.

The chain links TRBV7-8 to TRBJ2-3; no reliable D call. The CDR3 totals 12 residues. V was cut by 6 bases and J by 4 bases, with 8 bases left in between. Germline V CDR1 and CDR2: SGHVS, FQNEAQ. In DNA form, the CDR3 reads TGTGCCAGCAGGGAGATACCAGATACGCAGTATTTT. It specifies CASREIPDTQYF.

The genes are TRBV7-8 and TRBJ2-6; D could derive from TRBD1 or TRBD2 (5 bases each). The germline V gene has CDR1 SGHVS and CDR2 FQNEAQ. The CDR3 covers 18 residues. With 5 bases removed from V and 0 bases from J, the gap between germline ends came to 17 bases. The CDR3 region has the DNA TGTGCCAGCAGCGCCTCCGGGACGGCTTTCTCTGGGGCCAACGTCCTGACTTTC. This codes for CASSASGTAFSGANVLTF.

The chain is built from TRBV2 and TRBJ1-5; no reliable D call. The V gene lost 2 bases and the J gene lost 6 bases, with 5 bases spanning the gap. The CDR3 sequence is 12 residues long. Germline assignment: CDR1 SNHLY and CDR2 FYNNEI. The CDR3 sequence is CASSERSQPQHF. The DNA for the CDR3 is TGTGCCAGCAGTGAAAGGAGTCAGCCCCAGCATTTT.

The chain is built from TRBV30 and TRBJ1-5; tentatively, D is TRBD1 (5 bases). Looked up from germline, CDR1 is GTSNPN and CDR2 is SVGIG (reference sequence). The CDR3 length is 14 residues. V was clipped by 2 bases and J by 1 base, with 9 bases between them. CDR3 loop: CAWSNGASNQPQHF. CDR3 DNA sequence: TGTGCCTGGAGTAACGGGGCCAGCAATCAGCCCCAGCATTTT.

The chain joins TRBV6-1 to TRBJ1-1, with D possibly TRBD1 on 5 matching bases. Germline CDR1 MNHNS, CDR2 SASEGT. This CDR3 region has 15 residues. V lost 0 bases and J lost 4, with 12 bases in between. CDR3 coding DNA: TGTGCCAGCAGTGAAGCTGGGGGGTCGGGCACTGAAGCTTTCTTT. This codes for CASSEAGGSGTEAFF.

Written as DNA, the CDR3 is TGCGCCAGCAGCCAAGATGGTAGGGTGGCTAATGAAAAACTGTTTTTT. Protein sequence: CASSQDGRVANEKLFF. This chain uses TRBV4-1 with TRBJ1-4; D gene ambiguous. V dropped 0 bases and J dropped 3 bases, with 11 bases sitting between them. Germline CDR1 is MGHRA and CDR2 is YSYEKL. The CDR3 loop spans 16 amino acids.

This chain links TRBV2 with TRBJ1-2; TRBD1 matches 8 bases. Germline CDR1 is SNHLY and CDR2 is FYNNEI. V lost 5 bases and J lost 4; bases outside the gene matches: 6. The CDR3 consists of 14 residues. The CDR3 protein is CASSTRQGPYGYTF. In DNA form, the CDR3 reads TGTGCCAGCAGTACCCGACAGGGGCCCTATGGCTACACCTTC.

The chain couples TRBV18 to TRBJ1-2; D not resolved. V lost 2 bases, J lost 5 bases, and 12 bases lay in between. The CDR3 extends over 14 amino acids. CDR1 KGHSH and CDR2 LQKENI come from the germline V gene. The CDR3 region is CASSPIGQLYGYTF. The CDR3 region has the DNA TGTGCCAGCTCACCAATAGGTCAACTATATGGCTACACCTTC.

The chain combines TRBV6-5 with TRBJ1-5, with TRBD1 as a possible D gene (6 bases). Germline V lookup: CDR1 MNHEY, CDR2 SVGAGI. This CDR3 contains 16 residues. V gave up 2 bases and J gave up 7 bases, with 18 bases separating them. This CDR3 reads CASSYNRAGMGQPQHF. Here the CDR3 DNA reads TGTGCCAGCAGTTACAACAGGGCGGGAATGGGACAGCCCCAGCATTTT.

V usage is TRBV29-1 and J usage is TRBJ1-1; D gene ambiguous. The ends were cut back, 2 bases at V and 3 bases at J, with 13 bases in the middle. Germline V gene data show CDR1 as SQVTM and CDR2 as ANQGSEA. This CDR3 has 14 amino acids. The CDR3: CSVEILGFYTEAFF. The CDR3 DNA follows: TGCAGCGTTGAAATCTTAGGGTTCTACACTGAAGCTTTCTTT.

The chain links TRBV19 to TRBJ2-7, with 7 bases aligning to TRBD1. The germline V gene encodes CDR1 LNHDA and CDR2 SQIVND (reference sequence). V trimming: 5 bases; J trimming: 7 bases; junction bases outside the gene matches: 8. This CDR3 region has 13 residues. The CDR3 is CASSHRGFIEQYF. The CDR3 DNA reads TGTGCCAGTAGTCACAGGGGATTTATAGAGCAGTACTTC.

The chain is built from TRBV5-1 and TRBJ2-5; 7 positions match TRBD1. Looked up from germline, CDR1 is SGHRS and CDR2 is YFSETQ. V gave up 7 bases and J gave up 3 bases; unmatched junction bases: 15. CDR3 length equals 16 residues. CDR3 DNA: TGCGCCAGCGCCCTTTGGACAGGCGGTAATAAAGAGACCCAGTACTTC. It specifies CASALWTGGNKETQYF.

This clone occurred a few times. Additional DNA sequences in this sample encode the identical CDR3. V is TRBV28 and J is TRBJ1-3; D is unresolved. This CDR3 region has 12 residues. V was trimmed by 2 bases and J by 4 bases, leaving 3 bases between them. CDR1 and CDR2 (germline): MDHEN, SYDVKM. CDR3 residues: CASSLPGNTIYF. In DNA form, the CDR3 reads TGTGCCAGCAGTTTACCCGGAAACACCATATATTTT.

The rearrangement links TRBV25-1 to TRBJ2-1; maybe TRBD2 (6 bases). This CDR3 has 15 residues. CDR1 is MGHDK, CDR2 SYGVNS, per germline. V lost 6 bases and J 2 bases, leaving 14 bases between the germline ends. The CDR3 here is CASSGDSGTYNEQFF. DNA of the CDR3: TGTGCCAGCAGCGGGGACTCGGGTACCTACAATGAGCAGTTCTTC.

In regard to this clone: The same CDR3 arises from other DNA sequences in this sample as well. V gene TRBV18 combines with J gene TRBJ2-3, with D unclear. In germline, CDR1 is KGHSH, CDR2 LQKENI. The CDR3 contains 13 residues. Trimming pared 2 bases from V and 3 bases from J, leaving 6 bases between. The CDR3 loop reads CASSPSATDTQYF. CDR3 bases: TGTGCCAGCTCACCATCAGCAACAGATACGCAGTATTTT. Together with reference TRBV18 and TRBJ2-3, the CDR3 gives the full variable domain: NAGVMQNPRHLVRRRGQEARLRCSPMKGHSHVYWYRQLPEEGLKFMVYLQKENIIDESGMPKERFSAEFPKEGPSILRIQQVVRGDSAAYFCASSPSATDTQYFGPGTRLTVL.

Worth noting for this clone: Additional DNA sequences in this sample encode the identical CDR3. V is TRBV11-2 and J is TRBJ2-7; D gene ambiguous. The germline gives CDR1 SGHAT, CDR2 FQNNGV. Trimming cost V 1 base and J 0 bases, with 7 bases left between them. This CDR3 has 14 amino acids. In DNA form, the CDR3 reads TGTGCCAGCAGCTTAGGACGGATCTCCTACGAGCAGTACTTC. Translating gives CASSLGRISYEQYF.